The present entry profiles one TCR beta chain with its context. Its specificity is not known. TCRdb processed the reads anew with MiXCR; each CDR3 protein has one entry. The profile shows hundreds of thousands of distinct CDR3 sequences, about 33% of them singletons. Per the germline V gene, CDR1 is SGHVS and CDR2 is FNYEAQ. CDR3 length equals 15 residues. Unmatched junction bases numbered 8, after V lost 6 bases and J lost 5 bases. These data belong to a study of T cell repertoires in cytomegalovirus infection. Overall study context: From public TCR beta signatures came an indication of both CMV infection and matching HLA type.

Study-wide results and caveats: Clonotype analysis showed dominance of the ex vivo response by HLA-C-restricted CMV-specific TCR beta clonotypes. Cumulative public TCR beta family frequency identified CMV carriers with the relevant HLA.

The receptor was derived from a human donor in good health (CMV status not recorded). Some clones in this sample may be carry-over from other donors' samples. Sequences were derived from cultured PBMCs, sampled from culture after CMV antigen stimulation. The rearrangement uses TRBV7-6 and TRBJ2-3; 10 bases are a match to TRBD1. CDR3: CASSYGQGVKDTQYF. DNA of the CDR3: TGTGCCAGCAGTTACGGACAGGGGGTGAAAGATACGCAGTATTTT.